This entry describes one TCR beta chain. This specimen belongs to a study of CD8 T cells in Susac syndrome. CD8+ and CD4+ T cells taken from blood had their TCR beta sequenced. The CD8+ and CD4+ T cells were isolated magnetically using a negative isolation approach, whereas the TEMRA cells were enriched by FACS. An input of roughly 0.5 to 1 ug of RNA was subjected to reverse transcription using random hexamers. TCRdb passed the immunoSEQ multiplex PCR reads through MiXCR, listing each CDR3 protein once. The repertoire includes approximately 110,000 distinct CDR3 sequences, 93% of them detected once, and more than 0.25% sits in the top ten. J was trimmed by 3 bases and V by 8 bases; bases with no gene match: 8. The CDR3 consists of 14 residues. Germline assignment: CDR1 LGHDT and CDR2 YNNKEL (reference sequence).

Sequenced input: CD8+ T cells from PBMCs. The rearrangement links TRBV3-1 to TRBJ2-3; TRBD2 matches at 7 bases. The clonotype was recovered from a human donor with multiple sclerosis. Here the CDR3 reads CASEAGEGTDTQYF. The CDR3 DNA reads as TGTGCCAGCGAGGCGGGAGAAGGAACAGATACGCAGTATTTT.